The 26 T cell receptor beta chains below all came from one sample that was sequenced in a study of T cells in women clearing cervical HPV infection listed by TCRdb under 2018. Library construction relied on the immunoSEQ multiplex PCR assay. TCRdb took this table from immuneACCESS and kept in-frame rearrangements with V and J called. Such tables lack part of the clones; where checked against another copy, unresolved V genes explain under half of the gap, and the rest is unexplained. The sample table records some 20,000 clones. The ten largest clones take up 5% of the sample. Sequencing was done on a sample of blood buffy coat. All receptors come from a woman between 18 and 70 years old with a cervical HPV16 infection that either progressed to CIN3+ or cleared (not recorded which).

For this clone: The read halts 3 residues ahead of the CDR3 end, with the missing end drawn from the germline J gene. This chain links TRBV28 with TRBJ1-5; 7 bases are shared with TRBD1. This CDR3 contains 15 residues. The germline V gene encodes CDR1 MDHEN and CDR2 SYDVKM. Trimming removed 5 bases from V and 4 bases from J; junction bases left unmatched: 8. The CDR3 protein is CASSPPDRVNQPQHF. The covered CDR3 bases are TGTGCCAGCAGTCCCCCAGACAGGGTTAATCAGCCC. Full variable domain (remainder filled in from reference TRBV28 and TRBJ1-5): DVKVTQSSRYLVKRTGEKVFLECVQDMDHENMFWYRQDPGLGLRLIYFSYDVKMKEKGDIPEGYSVSREKKERFSLILESASTNQTSMYLCASSPPDRVNQPQHFGDGTRLSIL.

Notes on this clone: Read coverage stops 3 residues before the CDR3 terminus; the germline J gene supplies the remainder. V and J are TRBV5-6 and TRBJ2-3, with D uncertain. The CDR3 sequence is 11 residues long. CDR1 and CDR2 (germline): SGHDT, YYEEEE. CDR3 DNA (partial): TGTGCCAGCACTTGGCAAGAGACG. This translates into CASTWQET. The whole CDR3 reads CASTWQETQYF.

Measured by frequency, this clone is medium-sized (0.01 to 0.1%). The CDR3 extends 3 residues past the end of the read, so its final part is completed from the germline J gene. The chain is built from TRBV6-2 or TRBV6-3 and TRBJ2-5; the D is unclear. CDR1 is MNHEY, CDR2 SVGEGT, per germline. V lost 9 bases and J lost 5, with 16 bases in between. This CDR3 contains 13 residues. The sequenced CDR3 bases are TGTGCCAGTGCGTCAGGTGCTTTCGAGACC. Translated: CASASGAFET. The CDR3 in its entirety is CASASGAFETQYF.

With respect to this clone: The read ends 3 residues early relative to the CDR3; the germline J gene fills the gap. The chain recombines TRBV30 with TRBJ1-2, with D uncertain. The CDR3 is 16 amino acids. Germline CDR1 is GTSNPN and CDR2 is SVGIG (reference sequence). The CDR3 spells CAWSDPGGLSPDTYTF. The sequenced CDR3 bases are TGTGCCTGGAGTGATCCGGGTGGACTCAGCCCAGATACC.

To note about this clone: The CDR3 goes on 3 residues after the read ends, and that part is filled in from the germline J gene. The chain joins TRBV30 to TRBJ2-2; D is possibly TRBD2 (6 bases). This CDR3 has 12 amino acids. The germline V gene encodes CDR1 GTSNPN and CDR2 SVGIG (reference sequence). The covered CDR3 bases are TGTGCCTGGTCCTCGGGGGATGTAAAG. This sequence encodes CAWSSGDVK. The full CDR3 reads CAWSSGDVKLFF.

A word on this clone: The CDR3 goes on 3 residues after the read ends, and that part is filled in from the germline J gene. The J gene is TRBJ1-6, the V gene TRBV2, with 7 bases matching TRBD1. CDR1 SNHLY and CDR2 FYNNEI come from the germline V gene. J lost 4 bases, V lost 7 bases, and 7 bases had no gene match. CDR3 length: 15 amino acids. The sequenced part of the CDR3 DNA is TGTGCCAGCACTACAACAGGGGCATATAATTCACCC. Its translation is CASTTTGAYNSP. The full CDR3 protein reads CASTTTGAYNSPLHF.

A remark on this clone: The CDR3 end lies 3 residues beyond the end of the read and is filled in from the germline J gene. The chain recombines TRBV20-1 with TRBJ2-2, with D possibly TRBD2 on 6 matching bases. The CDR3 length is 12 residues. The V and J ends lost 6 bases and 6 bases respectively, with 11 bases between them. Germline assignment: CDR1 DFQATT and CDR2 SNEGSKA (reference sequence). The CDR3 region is CSAQGGPGELFF. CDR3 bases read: TGCAGTGCCCAAGGAGGGCCCGGGGAG.

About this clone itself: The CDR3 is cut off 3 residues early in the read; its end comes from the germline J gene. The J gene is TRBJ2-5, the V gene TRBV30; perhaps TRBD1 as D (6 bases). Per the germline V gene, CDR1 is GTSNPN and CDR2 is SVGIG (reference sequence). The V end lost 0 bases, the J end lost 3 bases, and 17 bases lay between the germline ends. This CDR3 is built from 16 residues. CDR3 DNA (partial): TGTGCCTGGAGTGTAGTGGCAGGGGCCCATGAAGAGACC. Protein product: CAWSVVAGAHEET. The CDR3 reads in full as CAWSVVAGAHEETQYF. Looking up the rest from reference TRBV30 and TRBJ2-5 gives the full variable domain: SQTIHQWPATLVQPVGSPLSLECTVEGTSNPNLYWYRQAAGRGLQLLFYSVGIGQISSEVPQNLSASRPQDRQFILSSKKLLLSDSGFYLCAWSVVAGAHEETQYFGPGTRLLVL.

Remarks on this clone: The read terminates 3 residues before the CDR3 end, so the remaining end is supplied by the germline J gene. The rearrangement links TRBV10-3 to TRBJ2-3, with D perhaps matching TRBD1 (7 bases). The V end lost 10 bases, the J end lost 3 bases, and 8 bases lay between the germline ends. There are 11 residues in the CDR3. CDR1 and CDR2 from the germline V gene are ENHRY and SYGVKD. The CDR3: CATGGTDTQYF. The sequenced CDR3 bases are TGTGCCACAGGGGGGACAGATACG.

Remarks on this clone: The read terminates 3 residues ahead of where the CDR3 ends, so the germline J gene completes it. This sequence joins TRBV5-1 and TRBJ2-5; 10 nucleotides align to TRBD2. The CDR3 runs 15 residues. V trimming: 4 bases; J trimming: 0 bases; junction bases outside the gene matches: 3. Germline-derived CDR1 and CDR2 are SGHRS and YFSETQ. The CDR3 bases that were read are TGCGCCAGCAGCCTTAGCGGGGGGAACCAAGAGACC. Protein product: CASSLSGGNQET. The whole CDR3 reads CASSLSGGNQETQYF.

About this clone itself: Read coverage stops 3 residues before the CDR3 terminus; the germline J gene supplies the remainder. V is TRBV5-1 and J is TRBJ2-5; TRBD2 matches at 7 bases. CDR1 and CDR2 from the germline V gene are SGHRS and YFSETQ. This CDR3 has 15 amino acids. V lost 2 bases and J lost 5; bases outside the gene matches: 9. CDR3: CASSFSSGPDETQYF. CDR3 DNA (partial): TGCGCCAGCAGCTTTTCTAGCGGACCCGACGAGACC. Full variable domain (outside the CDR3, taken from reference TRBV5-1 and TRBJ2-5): KAGVTQTPRYLIKTRGQQVTLSCSPISGHRSVSWYQQTPGQGLQFLFEYFSETQRNKGNFPGRFSGRQFSNSRSEMNVSTLELGDSALYLCASSFSSGPDETQYFGPGTRLLVL.

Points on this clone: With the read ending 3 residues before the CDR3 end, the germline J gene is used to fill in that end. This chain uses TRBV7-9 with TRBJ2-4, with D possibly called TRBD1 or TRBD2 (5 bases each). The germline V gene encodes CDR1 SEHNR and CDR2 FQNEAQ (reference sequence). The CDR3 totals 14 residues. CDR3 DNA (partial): TGTGCCAGCAGCGCCAGCTCAGGGAGTTATGGT. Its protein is CASSASSGSYG. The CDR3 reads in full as CASSASSGSYGQYF. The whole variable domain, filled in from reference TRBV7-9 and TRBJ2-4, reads DTGVSQNPRHKITKRGQNVTFRCDPISEHNRLYWYRQTLGQGPEFLTYFQNEAQLEKSRLLSDRFSAERPKGSFSTLEIQRTEQGDSAMYLCASSASSGSYGQYFGAGTRLSVL.

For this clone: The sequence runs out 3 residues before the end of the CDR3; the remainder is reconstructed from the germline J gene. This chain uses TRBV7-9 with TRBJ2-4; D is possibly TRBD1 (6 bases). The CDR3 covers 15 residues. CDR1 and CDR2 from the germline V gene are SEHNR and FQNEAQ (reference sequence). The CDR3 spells CASSPQTGYNYGQYF. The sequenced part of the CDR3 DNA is TGTGCCAGCAGCCCCCAAACAGGGTATAACTATGGT. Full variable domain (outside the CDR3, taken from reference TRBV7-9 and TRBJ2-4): DTGVSQNPRHKITKRGQNVTFRCDPISEHNRLYWYRQTLGQGPEFLTYFQNEAQLEKSRLLSDRFSAERPKGSFSTLEIQRTEQGDSAMYLCASSPQTGYNYGQYFGAGTRLSVL.

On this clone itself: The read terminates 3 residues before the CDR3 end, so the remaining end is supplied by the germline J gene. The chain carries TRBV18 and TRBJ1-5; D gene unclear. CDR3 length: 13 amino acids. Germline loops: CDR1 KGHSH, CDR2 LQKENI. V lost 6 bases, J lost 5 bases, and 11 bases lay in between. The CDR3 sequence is CASSPTTDQPQHF. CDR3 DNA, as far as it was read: TGTGCCAGCTCCCCCACTACGGATCAGCCC.

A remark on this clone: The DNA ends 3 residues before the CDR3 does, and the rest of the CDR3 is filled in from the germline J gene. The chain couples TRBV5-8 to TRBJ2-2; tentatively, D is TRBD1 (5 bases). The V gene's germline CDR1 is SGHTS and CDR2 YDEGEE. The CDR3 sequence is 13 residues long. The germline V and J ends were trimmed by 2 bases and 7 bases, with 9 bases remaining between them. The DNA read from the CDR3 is TGTGCCAGCAGCTTCACAGGTCACGGGGAG. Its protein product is CASSFTGHGE. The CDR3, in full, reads CASSFTGHGELFF.

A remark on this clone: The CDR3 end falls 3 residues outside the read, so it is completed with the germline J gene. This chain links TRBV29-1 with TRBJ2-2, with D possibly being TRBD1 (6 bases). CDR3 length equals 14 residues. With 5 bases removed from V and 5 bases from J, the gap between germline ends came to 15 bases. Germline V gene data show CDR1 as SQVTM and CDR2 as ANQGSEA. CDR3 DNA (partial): TGCAGCGTTAATTACCAGGGGCTGACCGGGGAG. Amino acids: CSVNYQGLTGE. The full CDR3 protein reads CSVNYQGLTGELFF.

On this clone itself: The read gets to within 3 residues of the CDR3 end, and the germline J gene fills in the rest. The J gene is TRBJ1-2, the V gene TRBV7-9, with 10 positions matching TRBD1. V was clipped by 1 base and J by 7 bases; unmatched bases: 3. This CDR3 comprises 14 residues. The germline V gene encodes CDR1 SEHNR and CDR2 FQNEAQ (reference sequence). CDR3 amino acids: CASSLGDRGGGYTF. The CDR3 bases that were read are TGTGCCAGCAGCTTAGGGGACAGGGGAGGTGGC.

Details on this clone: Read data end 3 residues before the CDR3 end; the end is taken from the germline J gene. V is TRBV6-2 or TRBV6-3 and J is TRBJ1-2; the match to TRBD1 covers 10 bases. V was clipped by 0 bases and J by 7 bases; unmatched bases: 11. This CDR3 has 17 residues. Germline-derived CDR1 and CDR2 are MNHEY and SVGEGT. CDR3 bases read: TGTGCCAGCAGTTACTCTGGACAGGGGGGCCCCTTCGGTGGC. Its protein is CASSYSGQGGPFGG. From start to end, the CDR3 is CASSYSGQGGPFGGYTF.

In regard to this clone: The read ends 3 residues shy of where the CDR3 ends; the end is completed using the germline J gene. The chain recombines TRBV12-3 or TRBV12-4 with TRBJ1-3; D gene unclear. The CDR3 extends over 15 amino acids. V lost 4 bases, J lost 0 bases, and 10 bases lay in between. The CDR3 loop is CASSSFRNSGNTIYF. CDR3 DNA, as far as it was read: TGTGCCAGCAGTTCGTTTAGAAACTCTGGAAACACC.

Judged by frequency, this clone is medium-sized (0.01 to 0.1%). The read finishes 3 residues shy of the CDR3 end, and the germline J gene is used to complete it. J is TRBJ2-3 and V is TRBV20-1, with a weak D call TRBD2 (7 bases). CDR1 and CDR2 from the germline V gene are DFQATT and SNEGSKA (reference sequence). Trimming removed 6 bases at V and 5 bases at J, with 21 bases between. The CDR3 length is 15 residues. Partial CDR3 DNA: TGCAGTGCCCCCATCCTGGGGGGGCAGTTAGATACG. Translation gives CSAPILGGQLDT. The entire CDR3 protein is CSAPILGGQLDTQYF.

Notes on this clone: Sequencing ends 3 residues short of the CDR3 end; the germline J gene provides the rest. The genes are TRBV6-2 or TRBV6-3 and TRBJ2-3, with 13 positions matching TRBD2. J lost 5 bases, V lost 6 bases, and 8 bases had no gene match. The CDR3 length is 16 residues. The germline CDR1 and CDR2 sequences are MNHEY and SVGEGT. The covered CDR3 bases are TGTGCCAGCAGAGCACTAGCGGGGGGGCGTGGAGATACG. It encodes CASRALAGGRGDT. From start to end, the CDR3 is CASRALAGGRGDTQYF.

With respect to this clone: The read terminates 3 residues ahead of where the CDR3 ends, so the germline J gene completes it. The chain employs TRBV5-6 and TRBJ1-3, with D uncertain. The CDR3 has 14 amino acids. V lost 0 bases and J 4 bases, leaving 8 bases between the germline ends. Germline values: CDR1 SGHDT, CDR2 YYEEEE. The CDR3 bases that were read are TGTGCCAGCAGCTTGGGAAACACCGGAAACACC. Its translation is CASSLGNTGNT. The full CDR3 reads CASSLGNTGNTIYF.

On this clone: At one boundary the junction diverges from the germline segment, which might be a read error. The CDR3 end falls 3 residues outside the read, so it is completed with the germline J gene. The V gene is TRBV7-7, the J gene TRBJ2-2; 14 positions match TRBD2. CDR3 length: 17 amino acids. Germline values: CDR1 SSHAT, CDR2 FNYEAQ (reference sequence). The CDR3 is CASSLGTSGGHTGELFF. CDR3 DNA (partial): TGTGCTAGCAGCTTAGGGACTAGCGGGGGCCACACCGGGGAG.

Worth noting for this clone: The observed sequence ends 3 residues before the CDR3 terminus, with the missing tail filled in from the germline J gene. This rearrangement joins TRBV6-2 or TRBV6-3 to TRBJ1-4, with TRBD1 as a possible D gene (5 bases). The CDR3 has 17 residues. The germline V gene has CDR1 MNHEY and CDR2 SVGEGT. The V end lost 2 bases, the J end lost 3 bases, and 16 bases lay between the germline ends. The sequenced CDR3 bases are TGTGCCAGCAGTTACGGGGCGGGGCGCGATTCTAATGAAAAA. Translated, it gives CASSYGAGRDSNEK. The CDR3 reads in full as CASSYGAGRDSNEKLFF.

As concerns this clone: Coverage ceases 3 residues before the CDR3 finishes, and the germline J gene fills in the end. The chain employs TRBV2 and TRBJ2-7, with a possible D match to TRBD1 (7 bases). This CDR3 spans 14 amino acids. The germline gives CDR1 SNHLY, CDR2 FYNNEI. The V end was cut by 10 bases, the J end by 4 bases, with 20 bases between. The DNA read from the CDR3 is TGTGCCACCGCAGAACAGGGGACTCTGTACGAG. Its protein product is CATAEQGTLYE. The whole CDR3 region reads CATAEQGTLYEQYF.

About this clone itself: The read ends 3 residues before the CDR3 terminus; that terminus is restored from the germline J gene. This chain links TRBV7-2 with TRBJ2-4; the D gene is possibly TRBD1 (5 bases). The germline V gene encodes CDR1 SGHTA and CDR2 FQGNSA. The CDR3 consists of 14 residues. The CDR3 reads CASSLSPQEYGQYF. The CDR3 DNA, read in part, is TGTGCCAGCAGCTTATCGCCACAGGAATATGGT.